The 15 T cell receptor beta chains reported below all come from one sample, sequenced in a study of shared clonotypes between healthy human individuals. The data were produced by immunoSEQ multiplex PCR, yet TCRdb's version contains in-frame clones alone and is incomplete. The table includes roughly 2.5 million clones, around nine tenths detected once. Input material: naive CD4+ T cells sorted from blood. Subset specified: CD45RA+ positively selected. The origin of the receptors is a man aged 18 to 29 in good health.

This sequence joins TRBV5-4 and TRBJ1-4; D gene uncertain. There are 12 residues in the CDR3. V was trimmed by 0 bases and J by 10 bases, leaving 7 bases between them. The germline V gene has CDR1 SGHNT and CDR2 YYREEE (reference sequence). CDR3 DNA sequence: TGTGCCAGCAGCTTGGTAGAAGGAAAACTGTTTTTT. This encodes CASSLVEGKLFF. Drawing the rest from reference TRBV5-4 and TRBJ1-4, the complete variable domain is ETGVTQSPTHLIKTRGQQVTLRCSSQSGHNTVSWYQQALGQGPQFIFQYYREEENGRGNFPPRFSGLQFPNYSSELNVNALELDDSALYLCASSLVEGKLFFGSGTQLSVL.

This rearrangement joins TRBV28 to TRBJ2-3, with 9 positions matching TRBD1. CDR1 MDHEN and CDR2 SYDVKM come from the germline V gene. The J segment lost 3 bases and the V segment lost 5 bases, leaving 12 bases of the junction unmatched. This CDR3 contains 17 residues. The CDR3 spells CASSPFPGQGLTDTQYF. The CDR3 nucleotides are TGTGCCAGCAGTCCATTCCCGGGACAGGGATTGACAGATACGCAGTATTTT.

The chain employs TRBV12-5 and TRBJ2-7; TRBD2 aligns across 13 bases. This CDR3 comprises 15 residues. V gave up 5 bases and J gave up 3 bases; unmatched junction bases: 4. Germline V gene sequence: CDR1 LGHNT, CDR2 FRNRAP. Here the CDR3 DNA reads TGTGCTAGTGGTCTAGGGACTAGCGGGATCTACGAGCAGTACTTC. Its protein product is CASGLGTSGIYEQYF.

The chain joins TRBV7-9 to TRBJ1-1, with a tentative D call TRBD1 (5 bases). Between the trimmed V and J ends, which lost 4 bases and 8 bases, there was a span of 17 bases. The germline V gene has CDR1 SEHNR and CDR2 FQNEAQ (reference sequence). CDR3 length: 14 amino acids. CDR3 amino acids: CASSSAAGFGEAFF. In DNA, the CDR3 is TGTGCCAGCAGCTCCGCGGCAGGGTTTGGAGAAGCTTTCTTT.

Points on this clone: This sample also contains other DNA sequences that code for the same CDR3. The CDR3, as DNA: TGTGCCAGCAGTGCCCAAGGAGCTAGGAACACTGAAGCTTTCTTT. As protein: CASSAQGARNTEAFF. The chain carries TRBV2 and TRBJ1-1, with D unresolved. Germline V lookup: CDR1 SNHLY, CDR2 FYNNEI. The V and J ends lost 4 bases and 1 base respectively, with 13 bases between them. This CDR3 is built from 15 residues.

The rearrangement joins TRBV9 to TRBJ2-7, with 7 bases fitting TRBD1. J lost 6 bases, V lost 4 bases, and 13 bases had no gene match. Germline V gene lookup returns CDR1 SGDLS and CDR2 YYNGEE. This CDR3 has 15 amino acids. CDR3 DNA sequence: TGTGCCAGCAGCCTGCAGACCGGGACAGTCCGCGAGCAGTACTTC. Translation: CASSLQTGTVREQYF.

The genes are TRBV7-2 and TRBJ1-2; D may be TRBD1 (5 bases). V lost 2 bases and J lost 2, with 9 bases in between. Germline V gene lookup returns CDR1 SGHTA and CDR2 FQGNSA. This CDR3 contains 14 residues. The CDR3 DNA follows: TGTGCCAGCAGCTTACCCGGGGGAAACTATGGCTACACCTTC. Protein sequence: CASSLPGGNYGYTF.

The gene calls are TRBV4-1 and TRBJ2-1, with 16 bases that match TRBD2. The CDR3 spans 19 residues. Germline V gene lookup returns CDR1 MGHRA and CDR2 YSYEKL. V was clipped by 0 bases and J by 7 bases; unmatched bases: 9. The CDR3 DNA reads as TGCGCCAGCAGCCAAGAACGGGGACTAGCGGGAGGGCGGGGGAATGAGCAGTTCTTC. Amino acids: CASSQERGLAGGRGNEQFF.

The rearrangement links TRBV5-1 to TRBJ2-7, with D possibly TRBD1 on 7 matching bases. Germline assignment: CDR1 SGHRS and CDR2 YFSETQ. The CDR3 is 15 residues long. V gave up 1 base and J gave up 2 bases, with 13 bases separating them. The CDR3 is CASSLSGRGAYEQYF. The CDR3 bases are TGCGCCAGCAGCTTGTCCGGCAGGGGGGCCTACGAGCAGTACTTC.

The chain links TRBV4-1 to TRBJ1-2, with D hard to call. The CDR3 spans 14 residues. CDR1 and CDR2 from the germline V gene are MGHRA and YSYEKL. Trimming stripped 0 bases from V and 8 bases from J, with 13 bases between. CDR3 region: CASSQDFSGMGYTF. The CDR3 DNA sequence: TGCGCCAGCAGCCAAGATTTTTCCGGGATGGGCTACACCTTC.

Concerning this clone: Other DNA sequences in this specimen translate into the identical CDR3. The rearrangement links TRBV5-4 to TRBJ2-5; D assignment may be TRBD1 or TRBD2 (5 bases each). The CDR3 loop spans 14 amino acids. Per germline, CDR1 SGHNT and CDR2 YYREEE (reference sequence). V was shortened by 0 bases and J by 1 base, with 7 bases between the two germline ends. CDR3 amino acids: CASSLVGTQETQYF. Written as DNA, the CDR3 is TGTGCCAGCAGCTTGGTAGGGACCCAAGAGACCCAGTACTTC.

The CDR3 protein is CASTGYVGYTF. Here the CDR3 DNA reads TGTGCCAGCACCGGGTACGTGGGCTACACCTTC. The chain combines TRBV2 with TRBJ1-2; D ambiguous. CDR1 SNHLY and CDR2 FYNNEI come from the germline V gene. The V end was cut by 7 bases, the J end by 8 bases, with 11 bases between. The CDR3 spans 11 residues.

V and J are TRBV7-3 and TRBJ2-5, with 9 bases that match TRBD1. Trimming at V came to 4 bases and at J to 4 bases, leaving 1 base not matched to a gene. From germline, CDR1 is SGHTA and CDR2 FQGTGA. This CDR3 has 13 residues. The CDR3 spells CASSWTGAETQYF. DNA for the CDR3: TGTGCCAGCAGCTGGACAGGGGCAGAGACCCAGTACTTC.

This sequence joins TRBV5-1 and TRBJ2-5; D uncertain. Germline loops: CDR1 SGHRS, CDR2 YFSETQ. The CDR3 is made up of 14 amino acids. The V gene lost 0 bases and the J gene lost 0 bases, with 6 bases spanning the gap. CDR3 protein: CASSLGSNQETQYF. CDR3 coding DNA: TGCGCCAGCAGCTTGGGTTCGAACCAAGAGACCCAGTACTTC. Full variable domain (remainder filled in from reference TRBV5-1 and TRBJ2-5): KAGVTQTPRYLIKTRGQQVTLSCSPISGHRSVSWYQQTPGQGLQFLFEYFSETQRNKGNFPGRFSGRQFSNSRSEMNVSTLELGDSALYLCASSLGSNQETQYFGPGTRLLVL.

The chain recombines TRBV10-1 with TRBJ2-5; D remains ambiguous. The CDR3 consists of 14 residues. CDR1 is WNHNN, CDR2 SYGVQD, per germline (reference sequence). Trimming cost V 0 bases and J 1 base, with 6 bases left between them. The CDR3 DNA reads TGCGCCAGCAGTGAGTCGCACTCCCAAGAGACCCAGTACTTC. Encoded protein: CASSESHSQETQYF.